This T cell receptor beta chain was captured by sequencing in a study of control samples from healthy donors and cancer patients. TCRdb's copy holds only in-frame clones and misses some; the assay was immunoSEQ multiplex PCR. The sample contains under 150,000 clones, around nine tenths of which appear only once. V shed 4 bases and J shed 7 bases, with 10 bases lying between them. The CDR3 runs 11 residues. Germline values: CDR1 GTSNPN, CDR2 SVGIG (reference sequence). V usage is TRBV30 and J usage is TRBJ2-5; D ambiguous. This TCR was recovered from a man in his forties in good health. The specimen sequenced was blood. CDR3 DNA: TGTGCCTGGATGGGCAGCCGGACCCAGTACTTC. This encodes CAWMGSRTQYF.